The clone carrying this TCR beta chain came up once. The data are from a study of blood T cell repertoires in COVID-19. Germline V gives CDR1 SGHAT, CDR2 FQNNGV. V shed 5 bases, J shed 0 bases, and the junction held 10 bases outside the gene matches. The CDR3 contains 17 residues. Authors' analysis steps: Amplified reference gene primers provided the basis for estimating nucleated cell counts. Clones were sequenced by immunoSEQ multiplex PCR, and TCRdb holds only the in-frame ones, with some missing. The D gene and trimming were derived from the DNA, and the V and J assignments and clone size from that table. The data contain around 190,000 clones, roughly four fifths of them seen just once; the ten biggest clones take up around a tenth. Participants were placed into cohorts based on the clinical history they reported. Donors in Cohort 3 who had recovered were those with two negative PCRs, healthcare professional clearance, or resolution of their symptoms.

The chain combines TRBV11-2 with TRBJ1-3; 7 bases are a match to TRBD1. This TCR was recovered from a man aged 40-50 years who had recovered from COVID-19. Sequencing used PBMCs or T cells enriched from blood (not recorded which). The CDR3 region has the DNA TGTGCCAGCAGCCGGAATCCGGGACAGCTCTCTGGAAACACCATATATTTT. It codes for CASSRNPGQLSGNTIYF.